Each of the 6 T cell receptor beta chains below was sequenced from the same sample in a study of CD8+CD57+ T cells in acquired aplastic anemia. The template used for profiling TCR beta VDJ and CDR3 was genomic DNA. TCRdb re-called the reads with MiXCR, one entry per CDR3 protein. This sample carries nearly 60,000 distinct CDR3 sequences, roughly three fifths of them seen once, and the ten largest clones take approximately 15%. Sequencing was done on patients that had shown CD8+CD57+ cell expansion by flow cytometry. Sequencing was done on a sample of sorted CD4+, CD8+, or CD8+CD57+ T cells (not recorded which) from PBMCs. The source is a human donor with aplastic anemia.

The V and J genes are TRBV5-5 and TRBJ1-1; no definite D call. The CDR3 is made up of 14 amino acids. Germline V gene sequence: CDR1 SGHKS, CDR2 YYEKEE (reference sequence). Between the trimmed V and J ends, which lost 4 bases and 6 bases, there was a span of 16 bases. As DNA, the CDR3 is TGTGCCAGCAGCCCATCCTGGACCTCGGCTGAAGCTTTCTTT. The encoded protein is CASSPSWTSAEAFF.

The chain joins TRBV25-1 to TRBJ2-1; D uncertain. Germline lookup yields CDR1 MGHDK and CDR2 SYGVNS. Trimming pared 6 bases from V and 6 bases from J, leaving 6 bases between. The CDR3 covers 11 residues. The CDR3 here is CASRLSNEQFF. CDR3 DNA sequence: TGTGCCAGCAGATTAAGCAATGAGCAGTTCTTC.

The J gene is TRBJ2-5, the V gene TRBV20-1, with D possibly TRBD1 on 5 matching bases. V lost 1 base to trimming and J lost 5 bases, with 14 bases between them. This CDR3 region has 14 residues. From germline, CDR1 is DFQATT and CDR2 SNEGSKA (reference sequence). In nucleotides, the CDR3 is TGCAGTGCTAGAGTCCAGGGATCCAGTGAGACCCAGTACTTC. It is translated as CSARVQGSSETQYF.

This clonotype came up many times. The J gene is TRBJ2-1, the V gene TRBV12-3 or TRBV12-4; D call uncertain. The CDR3 sequence is 13 residues long. V was clipped by 7 bases and J by 6 bases, with 13 bases between them. CDR3 amino acids: CASTLGSSNEQFF. In DNA form, the CDR3 reads TGTGCCAGCACCTTGGGCAGCTCCAATGAGCAGTTCTTC.

This chain joins TRBV19 and TRBJ1-2; possible D gene TRBD1, 5 bases. Trimming took 7 bases from V and 8 from J, leaving 17 bases between them. Looked up from germline, CDR1 is LNHDA and CDR2 is SQIVND (reference sequence). The CDR3 contains 13 residues. The CDR3 here is CASTSLGGRGYTF. CDR3 in DNA: TGTGCCAGTACCTCCCTCGGGGGTCGCGGCTACACCTTC.

This clonotype was seen a handful of times. This sequence joins TRBV12-3 or TRBV12-4 and TRBJ2-7; 9 positions match TRBD1. This CDR3 region has 13 residues. V trimming: 7 bases; J trimming: 7 bases; junction bases outside the gene matches: 8. CDR3 DNA sequence: TGTGCCAGCACCTTGGGACAGGGCCCGGAGCAGTACTTC. It codes for CASTLGQGPEQYF.